These 9 T cell receptor beta chains share one sample of origin, sequenced in a study of T cell changes during pregnancy in multiple sclerosis. Clones were read by immunoSEQ multiplex PCR, and TCRdb kept only the in-frame ones, dropping some. The sample consists of 79,000 or so clones, approximately 92% of them appearing once. The sample here was CD4+ T cells from peripheral blood mononuclear cells, taken before pregnancy. These receptors were collected from a female donor with multiple sclerosis, enrolled in a pregnancy study.

This clone was picked up a small number of times. The chain is built from TRBV7-3 and TRBJ2-5; D uncertain. The CDR3 is 14 amino acids. Looked up from germline, CDR1 is SGHTA and CDR2 is FQGTGA. Trimming stripped 2 bases from V and 2 bases from J, with 9 bases between. CDR3 nucleotides: TGTGCCAGCAGCTTAGAGCGCGCTCAAGAGACCCAGTACTTC. It encodes CASSLERAQETQYF. Combining the CDR3 with reference TRBV7-3 and TRBJ2-5 gives the whole variable domain GAGVSQTPSNKVTEKGKYVELRCDPISGHTALYWYRQSLGQGPEFLIYFQGTGAADDSGLPNDRFFAVRPEGSVSTLKIQRTERGDSAVYLCASSLERAQETQYFGPGTRLLVL.

The chain links TRBV19 to TRBJ2-5, with TRBD2 matching 10 bases. Germline V gene lookup returns CDR1 LNHDA and CDR2 SQIVND (reference sequence). The CDR3 runs 17 residues. J was trimmed by 5 bases and V by 3 bases; bases with no gene match: 12. CDR3 residues: CASSMGWVAGGYETQYF. The CDR3 nucleotides are TGTGCCAGTAGTATGGGCTGGGTAGCGGGGGGTTATGAGACCCAGTACTTC.

This clone was recorded once. The chain links TRBV6-5 to TRBJ2-1; 8 bases align to TRBD2. CDR1 and CDR2 from the germline V gene are MNHEY and SVGAGI. V gave up 6 bases and J gave up 4 bases; unmatched junction bases: 8. This CDR3 contains 15 residues. CDR3 in amino acids: CASRESGGAYNEQFF. CDR3 coding DNA: TGTGCCAGCAGAGAGAGCGGGGGAGCATACAATGAGCAGTTCTTC.

V is TRBV28 and J is TRBJ2-6, with D perhaps TRBD2 (5 bases). From germline, CDR1 is MDHEN and CDR2 SYDVKM. The CDR3 is 15 amino acids. V was clipped by 7 bases and J by 0 bases, with 10 bases between them. CDR3 DNA: TGTGCCAGCATGAGGGTACCCTCTGGGGCCAACGTCCTGACTTTC. It codes for CASMRVPSGANVLTF.

The V and J genes are TRBV9 and TRBJ2-5, with TRBD1 matching over 10 bases. The CDR3 has 16 residues. Germline CDR1 SGDLS, CDR2 YYNGEE. Trimming removed 3 bases from V and 4 bases from J; junction bases left unmatched: 9. CDR3 sequence (DNA): TGTGCCAGCAGCGCCAGACAGGGGGCATTAGGAGAGACCCAGTACTTC. This gives the protein CASSARQGALGETQYF.

The V and J genes are TRBV2 and TRBJ1-4; tentative D call: TRBD1 (6 bases). CDR3 length equals 13 residues. Germline CDR1 is SNHLY and CDR2 is FYNNEI. CDR3 bases: TGTGCATTAGGGGGGGGAACTAATGAAAAACTGTTTTTT. As protein: CALGGGTNEKLFF. Full variable domain (rest looked up from reference TRBV2 and TRBJ1-4): EPEVTQTPSHQVTQMGQEVILRCVPISNHLYFYWYRQILGQKVEFLVSFYNNEISEKSEIFDDQFSVERPDGSNFTLKIRSTKLEDSAMYFCALGGGTNEKLFFGSGTQLSVL.

In nucleotides, the CDR3 is TGTGCCAGCAGTCCCAGCGGGAGCGGCACCGGGGAGCTGTTTTTT. Encoded protein: CASSPSGSGTGELFF. V usage is TRBV2 and J usage is TRBJ2-2; the match to TRBD2 covers 8 bases. Germline-derived CDR1 and CDR2 are SNHLY and FYNNEI. This CDR3 contains 15 residues. The V segment lost 5 bases and the J segment 4 bases; nucleotides outside the gene matches: 6.

This sequence joins TRBV2 and TRBJ2-3; 10 bases line up with TRBD2. CDR1 and CDR2 from the germline V gene are SNHLY and FYNNEI. Trimming took 3 bases from V and 2 from J; bases not matched to a gene: 8. The CDR3 loop spans 17 amino acids. CDR3 sequence reads: CASSEGVLAGDTDTQYF. Written as DNA, the CDR3 is TGTGCCAGCAGTGAGGGGGTTCTAGCGGGAGACACAGATACGCAGTATTTT.

V and J are TRBV29-1 and TRBJ2-3; D remains unclear. The germline CDR1 and CDR2 sequences are SQVTM and ANQGSEA. Trimming removed 0 bases from V and 5 bases from J, with 6 bases in between. This CDR3 is 12 amino acids long. CDR3 sequence: CSVEDSGDTQYF. The CDR3 DNA sequence: TGCAGCGTTGAAGATTCGGGAGATACGCAGTATTTT.